This T cell receptor (beta chain) was captured by sequencing in a study of blood T cell repertoires in COVID-19. This table comes from immunoSEQ multiplex PCR, and its TCRdb copy is limited to in-frame clones, with some not included. There are about 160,000 clones in the sample; around 92% occur only once, and about 4.8% lies in the top ten. The CDR3 is made up of 15 amino acids. V was trimmed by 6 bases and J by 5 bases, leaving 19 bases between them. The germline V gene encodes CDR1 MNHNY and CDR2 SVGAGI (reference sequence). The rearrangement links TRBV6-6 to TRBJ1-2, with no clear D. The clonotype was recovered from a man aged 25 to 45 with COVID-19, enrolled during active disease. Sequencing was done on a sample of peripheral blood. The CDR3 protein is CASRVTTGLGYGYTF. The CDR3 coding sequence is TGTGCCAGCAGAGTAACAACGGGTCTCGGGTATGGCTACACCTTC.